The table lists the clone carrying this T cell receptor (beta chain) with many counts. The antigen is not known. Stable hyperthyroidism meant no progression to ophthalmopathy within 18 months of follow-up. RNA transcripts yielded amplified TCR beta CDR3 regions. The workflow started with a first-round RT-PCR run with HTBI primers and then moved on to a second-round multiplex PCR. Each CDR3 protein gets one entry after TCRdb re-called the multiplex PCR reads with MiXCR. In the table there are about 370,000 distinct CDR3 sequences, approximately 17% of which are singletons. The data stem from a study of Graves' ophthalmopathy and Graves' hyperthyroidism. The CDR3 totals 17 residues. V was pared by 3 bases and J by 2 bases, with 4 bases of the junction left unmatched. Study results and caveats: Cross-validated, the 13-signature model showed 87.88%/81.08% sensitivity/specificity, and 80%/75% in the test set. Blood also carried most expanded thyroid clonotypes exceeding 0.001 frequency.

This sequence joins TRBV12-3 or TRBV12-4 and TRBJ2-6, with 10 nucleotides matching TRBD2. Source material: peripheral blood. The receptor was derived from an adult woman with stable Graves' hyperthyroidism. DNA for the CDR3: TGTGCCAGCAGTTTTCGAGCGGGAGGGACTGGGGCCAACGTCCTGACTTTC. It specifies CASSFRAGGTGANVLTF.